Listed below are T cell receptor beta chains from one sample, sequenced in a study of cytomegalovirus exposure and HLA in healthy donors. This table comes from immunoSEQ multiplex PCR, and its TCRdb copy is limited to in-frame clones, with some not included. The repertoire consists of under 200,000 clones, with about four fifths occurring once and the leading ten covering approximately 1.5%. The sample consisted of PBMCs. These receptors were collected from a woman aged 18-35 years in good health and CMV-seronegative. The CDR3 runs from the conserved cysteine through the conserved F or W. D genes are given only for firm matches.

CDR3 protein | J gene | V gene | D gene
CASSFTGGPYEQYF | TRBJ2-7 | TRBV27 | TRBD1
CASQYRGSNTGELFF | TRBJ2-2 | TRBV28 | TRBD1
CASSRNSGLKTGELFF | TRBJ2-2 | TRBV28 | -
CASSPRTGGNYGYTF | TRBJ1-2 | TRBV19 | TRBD1
CASGPGTSGNNEQFF | TRBJ2-1 | TRBV12-5 | TRBD2
CASRLGTGNTEAFF | TRBJ1-1 | TRBV6-5 | TRBD1
CASSFGRNSNQPQHF | TRBJ1-5 | TRBV27 | -
CASSEPRGNTGELFF | TRBJ2-2 | TRBV5-4 | -
CASTRGTERLEKLFF | TRBJ1-4 | TRBV9 | -
CASSQGIGDYNEQFF | TRBJ2-1 | TRBV4-1 | -
CASSVGDSSYEQYF | TRBJ2-7 | TRBV9 | TRBD1
CASSESPSGRNSEQFF | TRBJ2-1 | TRBV6-1 | TRBD2
CASSDSMGSLYGYTF | TRBJ1-2 | TRBV6-4 | -
CSVEEQGGQPQHF | TRBJ1-5 | TRBV29-1 | -
CSVEGDSYGYTF | TRBJ1-2 | TRBV29-1 | TRBD1
CASSQVQGQGGSETQYF | TRBJ2-5 | TRBV4-1 | TRBD1
CASSGHRQETQYF | TRBJ2-5 | TRBV28 | -
CASSSAMLAGLETQYF | TRBJ2-5 | TRBV19 | TRBD2
CASSLAGGPVETQYF | TRBJ2-5 | TRBV7-9 | TRBD2
CASSPLDIVEANEQFF | TRBJ2-1 | TRBV18 | -
CASSLLGTGSPGNTIYF | TRBJ1-3 | TRBV7-2 | TRBD1
CATSRGEGYEQYF | TRBJ2-7 | TRBV15 | TRBD2
CASSQRAAGDEQFF | TRBJ2-1 | TRBV6-6 | -
CASSQTTQYTEAFF | TRBJ1-1 | TRBV4-3 | -
CASSRQGLNEKLFF | TRBJ1-4 | TRBV25-1 | TRBD1
CASSPRGEKLFF | TRBJ1-4 | TRBV2 | -
CASSLDLGLAGSAGELFF | TRBJ2-2 | TRBV7-9 | TRBD2
CAIGSGTDNQPQHF | TRBJ1-5 | TRBV10-3 | TRBD1
CASSVKTGTGDGYTF | TRBJ1-2 | TRBV9 | TRBD1
CASSVWDRGGGEQFF | TRBJ2-1 | TRBV9 | TRBD1
CATSRDAVGTGELFF | TRBJ2-2 | TRBV15 | -